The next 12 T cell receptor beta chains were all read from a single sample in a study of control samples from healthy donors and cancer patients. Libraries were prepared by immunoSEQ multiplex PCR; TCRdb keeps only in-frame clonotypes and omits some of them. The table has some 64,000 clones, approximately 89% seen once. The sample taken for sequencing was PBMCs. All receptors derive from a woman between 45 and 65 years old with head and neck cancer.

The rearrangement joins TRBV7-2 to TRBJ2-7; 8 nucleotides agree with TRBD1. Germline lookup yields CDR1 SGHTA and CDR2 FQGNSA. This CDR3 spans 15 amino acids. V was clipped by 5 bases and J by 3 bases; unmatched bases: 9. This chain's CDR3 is CASSARPGGLYEQYF. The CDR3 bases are TGTGCCAGCAGCGCGCGACCAGGGGGCCTCTACGAGCAGTACTTC.

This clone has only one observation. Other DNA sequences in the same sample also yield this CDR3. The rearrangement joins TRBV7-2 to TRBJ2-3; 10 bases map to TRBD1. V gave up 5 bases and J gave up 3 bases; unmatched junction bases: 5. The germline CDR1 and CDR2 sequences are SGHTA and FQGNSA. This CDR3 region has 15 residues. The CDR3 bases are TGTGCCAGCAGCCCCCCGGGACAGGGGACAGATACGCAGTATTTT. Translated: CASSPPGQGTDTQYF. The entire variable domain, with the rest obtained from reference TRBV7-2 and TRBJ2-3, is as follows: GAGVSQSPSNKVTEKGKDVELRCDPISGHTALYWYRQSLGQGLEFLIYFQGNSAPDKSGLPSDRFSAERTGGSVSTLTIQRTQQEDSAVYLCASSPPGQGTDTQYFGPGTRLTVL.

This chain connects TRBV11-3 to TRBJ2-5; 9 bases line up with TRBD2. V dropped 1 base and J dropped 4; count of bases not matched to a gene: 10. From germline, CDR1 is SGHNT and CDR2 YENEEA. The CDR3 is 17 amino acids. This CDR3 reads CASSLGGVLAGSETQYF. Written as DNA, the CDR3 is TGTGCCAGCAGCTTAGGAGGAGTACTAGCGGGTTCAGAGACCCAGTACTTC.

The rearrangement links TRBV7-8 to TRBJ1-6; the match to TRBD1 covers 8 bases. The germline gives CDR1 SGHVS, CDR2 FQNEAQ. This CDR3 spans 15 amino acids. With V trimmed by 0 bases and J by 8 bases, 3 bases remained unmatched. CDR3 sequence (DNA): TGTGCCAGCAGCTTAGCCGGACAGGGTGATTCACCCCTCCACTTT. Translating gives CASSLAGQGDSPLHF.

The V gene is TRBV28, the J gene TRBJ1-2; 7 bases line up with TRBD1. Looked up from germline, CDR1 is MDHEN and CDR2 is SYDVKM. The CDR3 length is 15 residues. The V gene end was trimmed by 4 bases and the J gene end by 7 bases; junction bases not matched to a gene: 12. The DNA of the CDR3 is TGTGCCAGCAGTTCCCCTCGACAGGGATCTGCTGGCTACACCTTC. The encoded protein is CASSSPRQGSAGYTF.

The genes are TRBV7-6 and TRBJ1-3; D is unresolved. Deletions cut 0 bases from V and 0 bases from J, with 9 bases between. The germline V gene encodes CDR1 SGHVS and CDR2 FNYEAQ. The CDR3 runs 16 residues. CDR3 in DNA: TGTGCCAGCAGCTTAGCGGAGACAACCTCTGGAAACACCATATATTTT. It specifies CASSLAETTSGNTIYF.

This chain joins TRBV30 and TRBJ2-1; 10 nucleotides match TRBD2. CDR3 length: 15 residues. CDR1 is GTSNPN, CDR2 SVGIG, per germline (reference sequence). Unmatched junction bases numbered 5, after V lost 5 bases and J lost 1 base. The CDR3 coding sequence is TGTGCCTGGGCCTTAGCGGGGGGATCCTACAATGAGCAGTTCTTC. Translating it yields CAWALAGGSYNEQFF.

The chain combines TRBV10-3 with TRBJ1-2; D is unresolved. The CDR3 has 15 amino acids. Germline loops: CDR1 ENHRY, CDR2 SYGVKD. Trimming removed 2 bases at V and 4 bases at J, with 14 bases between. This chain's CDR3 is CAISEARGGSYGYTF. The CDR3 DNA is TGTGCCATCAGTGAGGCTCGGGGAGGAAGCTATGGCTACACCTTC.

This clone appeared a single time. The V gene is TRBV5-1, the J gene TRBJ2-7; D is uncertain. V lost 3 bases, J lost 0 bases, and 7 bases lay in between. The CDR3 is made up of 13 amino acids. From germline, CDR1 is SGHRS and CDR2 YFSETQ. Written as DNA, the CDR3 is TGCGCCAGCAGCTCCCGGGTCTCCTACGAGCAGTACTTC. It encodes CASSSRVSYEQYF.

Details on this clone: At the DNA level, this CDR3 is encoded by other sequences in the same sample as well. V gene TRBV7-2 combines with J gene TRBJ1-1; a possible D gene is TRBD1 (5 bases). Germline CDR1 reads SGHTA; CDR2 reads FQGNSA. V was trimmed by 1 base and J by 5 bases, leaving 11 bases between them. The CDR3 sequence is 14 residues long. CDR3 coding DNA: TGTGCCAGCAGCTTAGGGGGGAGAAGGACTGAAGCTTTCTTT. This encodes CASSLGGRRTEAFF.

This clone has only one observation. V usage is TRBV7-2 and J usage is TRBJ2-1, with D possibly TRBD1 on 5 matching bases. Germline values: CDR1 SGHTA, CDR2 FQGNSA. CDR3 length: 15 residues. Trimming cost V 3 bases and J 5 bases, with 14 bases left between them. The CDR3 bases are TGTGCCAGCAGCTTTTACTCAGGGTCTGACAATGAGCAGTTCTTC. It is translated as CASSFYSGSDNEQFF.

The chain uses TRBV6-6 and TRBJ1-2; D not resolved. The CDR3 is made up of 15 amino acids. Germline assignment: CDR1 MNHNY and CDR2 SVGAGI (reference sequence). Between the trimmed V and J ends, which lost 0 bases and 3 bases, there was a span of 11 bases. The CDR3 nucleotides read TGTGCCAGCAGTTACTCGGAAGCGTTGTACTATGGCTACACCTTC. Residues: CASSYSEALYYGYTF.